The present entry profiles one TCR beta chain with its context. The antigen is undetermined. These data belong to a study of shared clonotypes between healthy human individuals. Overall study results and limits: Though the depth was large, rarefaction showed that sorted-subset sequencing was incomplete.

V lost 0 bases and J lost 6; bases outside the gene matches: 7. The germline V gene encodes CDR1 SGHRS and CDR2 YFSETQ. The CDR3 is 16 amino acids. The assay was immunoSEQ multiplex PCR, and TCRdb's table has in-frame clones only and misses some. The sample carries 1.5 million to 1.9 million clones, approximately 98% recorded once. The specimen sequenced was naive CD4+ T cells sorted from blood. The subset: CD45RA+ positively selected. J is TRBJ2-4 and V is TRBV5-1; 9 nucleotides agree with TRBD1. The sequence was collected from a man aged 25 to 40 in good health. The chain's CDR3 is CASSLAPGQGLNIQYF. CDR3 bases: TGCGCCAGCAGCTTGGCCCCGGGACAGGGTCTAAACATTCAGTACTTC.